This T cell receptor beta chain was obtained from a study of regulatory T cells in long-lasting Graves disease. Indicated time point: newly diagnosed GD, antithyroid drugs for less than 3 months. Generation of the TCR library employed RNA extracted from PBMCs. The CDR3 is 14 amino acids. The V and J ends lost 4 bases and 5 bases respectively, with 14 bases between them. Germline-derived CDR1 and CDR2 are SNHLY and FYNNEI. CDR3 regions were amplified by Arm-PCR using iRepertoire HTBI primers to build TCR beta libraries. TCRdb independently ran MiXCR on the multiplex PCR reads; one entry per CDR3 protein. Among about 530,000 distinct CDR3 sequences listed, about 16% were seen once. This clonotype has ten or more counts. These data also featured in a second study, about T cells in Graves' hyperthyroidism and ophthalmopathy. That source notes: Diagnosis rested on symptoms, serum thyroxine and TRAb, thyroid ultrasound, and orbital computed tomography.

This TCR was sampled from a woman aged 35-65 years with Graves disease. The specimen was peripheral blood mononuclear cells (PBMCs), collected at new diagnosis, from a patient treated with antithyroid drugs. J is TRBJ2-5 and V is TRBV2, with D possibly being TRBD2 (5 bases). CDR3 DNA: TGTGCCAGCAGTGCGGCTAGCCGTCGGGAGACCCAGTACTTC. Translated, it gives CASSAASRRETQYF.